This entry describes one TCR beta chain. The antigen is unknown. Germline V gives CDR1 SGDLS, CDR2 YYNGEE. The CDR3 is 16 amino acids. V shed 4 bases and J shed 6 bases, with 20 bases lying between them. The sample belongs to a study of T cell responses to AZD1222 COVID-19 vaccine. The repertoire was sequenced with immunoSEQ multiplex PCR; TCRdb's copy has only in-frame clones and lacks some. The sample records about 73,000 clones, 89% being singletons. Findings of the study overall: Donors skewed white British and female; clonal diversity was possibly underestimated. As reported, nearly half of all spike-specific TCRs target variant regions that are unmutated. Spike as a whole was targeted by vaccine-associated CD4 TCRs, dominant at 160-218 and 743-854.

This receptor was obtained from an adult who received the AZD1222 COVID-19 vaccine. The source was peripheral blood, collected 28 days after the second AZD1222 dose. This chain links TRBV9 with TRBJ2-1; the D gene could be TRBD1 or TRBD2 (5 bases each). CDR3 nucleotides: TGTGCCAGCAGCCGCAGAGGGGCCAAAAACTTCAATGAGCAGTTCTTC. This encodes CASSRRGAKNFNEQFF.